What follows is one T cell receptor (beta chain) and its context. Its antigen is not identified. This could be a read error, since a much larger clone is one nucleotide away. The data were taken from a study of tumor and adjacent non-tumor tissue in lung cancer. Study at large: The patients, roughly 9 men and about 5 women, were roughly 31 to 85 with stage I to III disease. Study findings and constraints: Tumor tissue had significantly higher TCR diversity than normal lung. Tumor TCR diversity, when higher, was linked to shorter survival. In normal lung, the top 100 clones were significantly more dominant than in tumor.

RNA was extracted from bulk tissue without any cell sorting. The CDR3 is made up of 13 amino acids. Germline loops: CDR1 ENHRY, CDR2 SYGVKD. The ends were cut back, 9 bases at V and 6 bases at J, with 16 bases in the middle. The library came from three nested PCR rounds adapted from ARM-PCR protocols. TCRdb ran MiXCR on the multiplex PCR reads and lists one entry per CDR3 protein. The sample holds about 110,000 distinct CDR3 sequences, roughly 75% seen once. Material: lung tumor tissue. J is TRBJ2-3 and V is TRBV10-3; possibly TRBD2 for D (5 bases). The origin of this receptor is a woman aged 60-70 years with non-small cell lung cancer. In DNA form, the CDR3 reads TGTGCCATTTCTAACGGGAATCGGGATACGCAGTATTTT. Its translation is CAISNGNRDTQYF.